The clone carrying this T cell receptor beta chain was detected only a few times. The antigen is undetermined. This sample is drawn from a study of cytomegalovirus exposure and HLA in healthy donors. The study's findings and limits: In vitro work confirmed that a few CMV-associated chains recognize CMV antigens.

PCR used 60 Vbeta primers and 13 Jbeta primers. This table comes from immunoSEQ multiplex PCR, and its TCRdb copy is limited to in-frame clones, with some not included. Among a few hundred thousand clones listed, around 81% were seen once. This receptor was taken from a woman aged 55-69 years in good health and CMV-seropositive. The sample taken for sequencing was PBMCs.

CDR3 region: CASSYRVDTDTQYF. CDR3 DNA: TGTGCCAGCAGCTACAGGGTCGACACAGATACGCAGTATTTT. The genes are TRBV5-8 and TRBJ2-3; a weak D match, TRBD1 (6 bases). V was pared by 3 bases and J by 2 bases, with 10 bases between. Germline V gene data show CDR1 as SGHTS and CDR2 as YDEGEE. The CDR3 totals 14 residues.